One and the same sample provided the 27 T cell receptor beta chains below, sequenced in a study of cytomegalovirus exposure and HLA in healthy donors. The primer mix had 60 Vbeta and 13 Jbeta primers. This table comes from immunoSEQ multiplex PCR, and its TCRdb copy is limited to in-frame clones, with some not included. Of about 150,000 clones in the sample, approximately 61% were seen once. Sequencing was performed on PBMCs. The receptors stem from a human donor in good health.

The CDR3 DNA is TGTGCCAGCTCATCCCGGACAGGGGCCAGTGAAAAACTGTTTTTT. It yields the protein CASSSRTGASEKLFF. The chain is built from TRBV18 and TRBJ1-4; 9 positions agree with TRBD1. The CDR3 spans 15 residues. The germline V gene encodes CDR1 KGHSH and CDR2 LQKENI. V trimming: 5 bases; J trimming: 7 bases; junction bases outside the gene matches: 8.

The chain employs TRBV5-1 and TRBJ2-1, with D possibly TRBD2 on 5 matching bases. The CDR3 totals 15 residues. Between the trimmed V and J ends, which lost 0 bases and 5 bases, there was a span of 12 bases. Germline values: CDR1 SGHRS, CDR2 YFSETQ. This CDR3 is CASSLAPGVNNEQFF. The CDR3 nucleotides read TGCGCCAGCAGCTTGGCGCCCGGGGTCAACAATGAGCAGTTCTTC.

This clone was observed a handful of times. The V call is TRBV27, the J call TRBJ2-1; 7 nucleotides match TRBD2. Germline CDR1 and CDR2: MNHEY and SMNVEV (reference sequence). V was pared by 3 bases and J by 2 bases, with 4 bases of the junction left unmatched. The CDR3 has 15 amino acids. The CDR3 is CASSFRGDPYNEQFF. In nucleotides, the CDR3 is TGTGCCAGCAGTTTTCGGGGGGATCCCTACAATGAGCAGTTCTTC.

This chain joins TRBV7-6 and TRBJ2-7, with a possible D match to TRBD2 (7 bases). V lost 4 bases to trimming and J lost 2 bases, with 12 bases between them. Per germline, CDR1 SGHVS and CDR2 FNYEAQ. The CDR3 covers 14 residues. The CDR3 here is CASSSRGGTYEQYF. CDR3 in DNA: TGTGCCAGCAGCTCTAGGGGGGGAACCTACGAGCAGTACTTC.

The chain joins TRBV27 to TRBJ2-1; 7 bases are a match to TRBD2. V lost 2 bases to trimming and J lost 6 bases; unmatched junction nucleotides: 1. The germline V gene has CDR1 MNHEY and CDR2 SMNVEV (reference sequence). The CDR3 covers 13 residues. This chain's CDR3 is CASSLGGGNEQFF. The CDR3 region has the DNA TGTGCCAGCAGTTTAGGCGGGGGCAATGAGCAGTTCTTC.

The chain joins TRBV5-1 to TRBJ2-3; 13 nucleotides match TRBD2. CDR3 size: 17 residues. Germline V gene sequence: CDR1 SGHRS, CDR2 YFSETQ. J gave up 5 bases and V 0 bases, and 6 bases lay outside the gene matches. CDR3 region: CASSLALAGGPQDTQYF. For the CDR3, the DNA is TGCGCCAGCAGCTTGGCACTAGCGGGAGGGCCCCAAGATACGCAGTATTTT.

CDR3: CASSLRQGRTEAFF. In DNA form, the CDR3 reads TGTGCCAGCAGCTTGCGCCAGGGTAGGACTGAAGCTTTCTTT. The chain joins TRBV5-8 to TRBJ1-1; TRBD1 is a possible D gene (5 bases). V was pared by 1 base and J by 5 bases, with 12 bases between. CDR3 length equals 14 residues. The germline gives CDR1 SGHTS, CDR2 YDEGEE.

The V call is TRBV7-8, the J call TRBJ2-2, with 9 bases lining up with TRBD1. This CDR3 is 15 amino acids long. Germline CDR1 SGHVS, CDR2 FQNEAQ. Losses at the gene ends were 6 bases for V and 5 bases for J; bases not matched to a gene: 7. CDR3 nucleotide sequence: TGTGCCAGCAGTTACAGGGGGCGCGGGACCGGGGAGCTGTTTTTT. This encodes CASSYRGRGTGELFF.

This chain links TRBV27 with TRBJ2-7, with 7 nucleotides matching TRBD1. The CDR3 has 13 amino acids. The germline gives CDR1 MNHEY, CDR2 SMNVEV (reference sequence). Germline trimming cut 5 bases from V and 4 bases from J; bases unmatched to any gene: 5. DNA for the CDR3: TGTGCCAGCAGTAAGTGGGACAGTTACGAGCAGTACTTC. Its protein is CASSKWDSYEQYF.

A few counts support this clone. This rearrangement joins TRBV4-1 to TRBJ2-1; 8 positions match TRBD2. V shed 1 base and J 8 bases; nucleotides not matched to a gene: 7. The CDR3 contains 15 residues. CDR1 MGHRA and CDR2 YSYEKL come from the germline V gene. The CDR3 coding sequence is TGCGCCAGCAGCCAAGCCAGCGGGAGTGTCTATGAGCAGTTCTTC. Its protein is CASSQASGSVYEQFF.

V is TRBV19 and J is TRBJ2-1; 7 bases line up with TRBD1. The CDR3 runs to 15 residues. Germline CDR1 reads LNHDA; CDR2 reads SQIVND (reference sequence). Unmatched junction bases numbered 8, after V lost 5 bases and J lost 4 bases. The CDR3 sequence: CASSVRQGEYNEQFF. The CDR3 nucleotides are TGTGCCAGTAGTGTCCGACAGGGCGAATACAATGAGCAGTTCTTC.

The chain links TRBV23-1 to TRBJ1-2; D perhaps matches TRBD1 (5 bases). TRBV23-1 is annotated as an ORF whose role is uncertain. This CDR3 region has 14 residues. V lost 0 bases and J 8 bases, leaving 13 bases between the germline ends. CDR3 sequence reads: CASSQSVQVRGYTF. In DNA, the CDR3 is TGCGCCAGCAGTCAATCGGTACAGGTCCGAGGCTACACCTTC.

The chain uses TRBV7-8 and TRBJ2-1; D gene unclear. V gave up 0 bases and J gave up 9 bases, with 3 bases separating them. Germline lookup yields CDR1 SGHVS and CDR2 FQNEAQ. CDR3 length: 11 amino acids. The CDR3 is CASSLAGEQFF. In DNA form, the CDR3 reads TGTGCCAGCAGCTTAGCCGGTGAGCAGTTCTTC. Full variable domain (outside the CDR3, taken from reference TRBV7-8 and TRBJ2-1): GAGVSQSPRYKVAKRGQDVALRCDPISGHVSLFWYQQALGQGPEFLTYFQNEAQLDKSGLPSDRFFAERPEGSVSTLKIQRTQQEDSAVYLCASSLAGEQFFGPGTRLTVL.

The CDR3 is CASSERPGGDPEAFF. The CDR3 bases are TGCGCCAGCAGTGAGCGACCAGGGGGTGATCCTGAAGCTTTCTTT. This sequence joins TRBV10-1 and TRBJ1-1; 7 bases line up with TRBD1. Germline V gene data show CDR1 as WNHNN and CDR2 as SYGVQD (reference sequence). Trimming at V came to 2 bases and at J to 6 bases, leaving 9 bases not matched to a gene. The CDR3 is 15 residues long.

This clone has a handful of counts. For the CDR3, the DNA is TGCGCCAGCAGACTCGGACAGGGTAGCAATCAGCCCCAGCATTTT. Its translation is CASRLGQGSNQPQHF. The chain couples TRBV5-1 to TRBJ1-5; 8 bases are a match to TRBD1. J was trimmed by 0 bases and V by 5 bases; bases with no gene match: 4. This CDR3 region has 15 residues. From germline, CDR1 is SGHRS and CDR2 YFSETQ.

This chain joins TRBV18 and TRBJ1-5; no clear D. With 2 bases removed from V and 0 bases from J, the gap between germline ends came to 8 bases. The CDR3 sequence is 15 residues long. Germline lookup yields CDR1 KGHSH and CDR2 LQKENI. This CDR3 reads CASSPAGYSNQPQHF. As DNA, the CDR3 is TGTGCCAGCTCACCAGCGGGGTATAGCAATCAGCCCCAGCATTTT.

This chain uses TRBV27 with TRBJ1-5; D might be TRBD1 (6 bases). The length of the CDR3 is 15 residues. Germline assignment: CDR1 MNHEY and CDR2 SMNVEV (reference sequence). Trimming cost V 4 bases and J 4 bases, with 14 bases left between them. The CDR3 reads CASSYVRGGNQPQHF. DNA for the CDR3: TGTGCCAGCAGTTATGTCAGGGGTGGGAATCAGCCCCAGCATTTT.

This chain joins TRBV19 and TRBJ2-2; no clear D. The CDR3 totals 14 residues. CDR1 is LNHDA, CDR2 SQIVND, per germline (reference sequence). V dropped 1 base and J dropped 3 bases, with 6 bases sitting between them. CDR3 nucleotide sequence: TGTGCCAGTAGTATAGCGCAGTACACCGGGGAGCTGTTTTTT. Amino acids: CASSIAQYTGELFF.

The rearrangement uses TRBV10-1 and TRBJ2-6; tentative D call: TRBD2 (5 bases). Germline V gene sequence: CDR1 WNHNN, CDR2 SYGVQD (reference sequence). V gave up 5 bases and J gave up 4 bases, with 12 bases separating them. The CDR3 spans 15 residues. The CDR3 loop is CASSLGSPGANVLTF. The CDR3 coding sequence is TGCGCCAGCAGTTTAGGGAGTCCGGGGGCCAACGTCCTGACTTTC.

This clone was found a few times. This chain joins TRBV27 and TRBJ2-7, with 9 bases fitting TRBD1. Germline CDR1 is MNHEY and CDR2 is SMNVEV (reference sequence). This CDR3 contains 16 residues. V lost 6 bases to trimming and J lost 2 bases; unmatched junction nucleotides: 11. The CDR3 DNA is TGTGCCAGCAGCCTGGGCCCGAGACAGGGGGCCTACGAGCAGTACTTC. Its translation is CASSLGPRQGAYEQYF.

This chain joins TRBV29-1 and TRBJ2-1; D is ambiguous. CDR3 length equals 15 residues. The germline V gene has CDR1 SQVTM and CDR2 ANQGSEA. Trimming pared 2 bases from V and 4 bases from J, leaving 15 bases between. The CDR3 is CSVEKQTEQYNEQFF. In nucleotides, the CDR3 is TGCAGCGTTGAAAAACAGACGGAACAGTACAATGAGCAGTTCTTC.

This clone appeared a single time. This chain uses TRBV11-2 with TRBJ2-7, with TRBD2 identical over 9 bases. The trim removed 4 bases at V and 7 bases at J, leaving 11 bases unmatched. The CDR3 extends over 15 amino acids. Germline values: CDR1 SGHAT, CDR2 FQNNGV. The CDR3 reads CASSYQGLALEEQYF. The CDR3 DNA follows: TGTGCCAGCAGCTACCAGGGACTAGCCCTAGAAGAGCAGTACTTC.

J is TRBJ1-5 and V is TRBV29-1, with D possibly matching TRBD1 (5 bases). Germline assignment: CDR1 SQVTM and CDR2 ANQGSEA. CDR3 size: 14 residues. The germline V and J ends were trimmed by 4 bases and 4 bases, with 14 bases remaining between them. The DNA of the CDR3 is TGCAGCGTTGGGGGCCCCGGCGCTAATCAGCCCCAGCATTTT. Its protein is CSVGGPGANQPQHF. Together with reference TRBV29-1 and TRBJ1-5, the CDR3 gives the full variable domain: SAVISQKPSRDICQRGTSLTIQCQVDSQVTMMFWYRQQPGQSLTLIATANQGSEATYESGFVIDKFPISRPNLTFSTLTVSNMSPEDSSIYLCSVGGPGANQPQHFGDGTRLSIL.

This clone has a single count. This rearrangement joins TRBV29-1 to TRBJ2-5, with D possibly being TRBD2 (6 bases). Germline CDR1 SQVTM, CDR2 ANQGSEA. Trimming stripped 2 bases from V and 2 bases from J, with 9 bases between. The CDR3 is made up of 13 amino acids. In nucleotides, the CDR3 is TGCAGCGTTGAAACGGGAGTACAAGAGACCCAGTACTTC. Translation: CSVETGVQETQYF.

This clone is a singleton in its sample. The rearrangement uses TRBV13 and TRBJ2-1; D is perhaps TRBD1 (7 bases). Trimming took off 8 bases at V and 12 bases at J, with 17 bases between the two ends. The CDR3 extends over 12 amino acids. Germline V gives CDR1 PRHDT, CDR2 FYEKMQ (reference sequence). The CDR3: CASSNLQGGQFF. The CDR3 coding sequence is TGTGCCAGCTCCAATCTTCAGGGGGGGCAGTTCTTC.

The chain combines TRBV9 with TRBJ2-3, with 9 bases matching TRBD2. The CDR3 sequence is 14 residues long. J gave up 5 bases and V 0 bases, and 1 base lay outside the gene matches. Germline V gene sequence: CDR1 SGDLS, CDR2 YYNGEE. The CDR3 DNA follows: TGTGCCAGCAGCGTAGTACTAGCGGGAGATACGCAGTATTTT. Protein product: CASSVVLAGDTQYF.

The rearrangement uses TRBV7-3 and TRBJ2-2; TRBD1 matches at 11 bases. The germline CDR1 and CDR2 sequences are SGHTA and FQGTGA. Losses at the gene ends were 4 bases for V and 6 bases for J; bases not matched to a gene: 7. The CDR3 is made up of 16 amino acids. The CDR3 DNA follows: TGTGCCAGCAGCTCTTGGACAGGGGGCGCCCCCGGGGAGCTGTTTTTT. Its protein product is CASSSWTGGAPGELFF.